The table lists the clone carrying this T cell receptor (beta chain) with many counts. Its antigen is as yet unknown. These data originate in a study of T cell repertoires in cytomegalovirus infection. Whole-study context: CMV infection together with matching HLA type was indicated by public TCR beta signatures. Study results and caveats: Cumulative public TCR beta family frequency identified carriers of CMV plus the relevant HLA. Across the ex vivo response, the dominant clonotypes were HLA-C-restricted CMV-specific TCR beta clonotypes.

The CDR3 runs 14 residues. Deletions cut 1 base from V and 2 bases from J, with 8 bases between. CDR1 MGHDK and CDR2 SYGVNS come from the germline V gene. TCRdb independently ran MiXCR on the reads; one entry per CDR3 protein. The sample has fewer than 250,000 distinct CDR3 sequences, over 20% seen once. Sequenced: CD8+ T cells from PBMCs. The chain links TRBV25-1 to TRBJ2-5, with D hard to call. This sequence originates from a human donor in good health (CMV status not recorded). Some clones in this sample may be carry-over from other donors' samples. DNA of the CDR3: TGTGCCAGCAGTGAATCAGCTAATCAAGAGACCCAGTACTTC. Its protein product is CASSESANQETQYF.